Below, 15 T cell receptor beta chains from the same sample are listed, as sequenced in a study of blood T cell repertoires in COVID-19. Clones were sequenced by immunoSEQ multiplex PCR, and TCRdb holds only the in-frame ones, with some missing. The table lists about 410,000 clones, nearly 90% of them singletons, with about 1.7% in the top ten. The sample consisted of PBMCs or T cells enriched from blood (not recorded which). These receptors were collected from a woman in her 30s who had recovered from COVID-19.

The DNA for the CDR3 is TGTGCCAGCTCACCAACAGGGCCCTTAGGCTACACCTTC. This gives the protein CASSPTGPLGYTF. The chain is built from TRBV18 and TRBJ1-2, with a weak D call TRBD1 (6 bases). The CDR3 runs to 13 residues. Germline assignment: CDR1 KGHSH and CDR2 LQKENI. Trimming stripped 2 bases from V and 8 bases from J, with 12 bases between.

The CDR3 loop is CASKPTGDQPQHF. CDR3 bases: TGTGCCAGCAAACCTACAGGGGATCAGCCCCAGCATTTT. This chain uses TRBV27 with TRBJ1-5; 7 bases line up with TRBD1. Trimming at V came to 7 bases and at J to 5 bases, leaving 5 bases not matched to a gene. The CDR3 contains 13 residues. Germline V gene sequence: CDR1 MNHEY, CDR2 SMNVEV (reference sequence).

V gene TRBV6-2 or TRBV6-3 combines with J gene TRBJ1-6, with TRBD1 identical over 8 bases. The junction had 5 bases not matched to a gene; V was cut back by 0 bases and J by 10 bases. CDR1 and CDR2 (germline): MNHEY, SVGEGT. This CDR3 is built from 15 residues. This CDR3 reads CASSYSAGGRSPLHF. The DNA for the CDR3 is TGTGCCAGCAGTTACTCGGCAGGGGGCAGATCACCCCTCCACTTT.

The V call is TRBV2, the J call TRBJ2-2; TRBD2 agrees at 10 bases. This CDR3 region has 14 residues. Germline values: CDR1 SNHLY, CDR2 FYNNEI. J lost 1 base, V lost 8 bases, and 1 base had no gene match. CDR3 protein: CASGTSVNTGELFF. The DNA of the CDR3 is TGTGCCAGCGGGACTAGCGTGAACACCGGGGAGCTGTTTTTT.

This clone was seen just once. The chain carries TRBV7-2 and TRBJ1-1; possible D gene TRBD1, 5 bases. Trimming took off 4 bases at V and 1 base at J, with 16 bases between the two ends. This CDR3 is built from 16 residues. Germline loops: CDR1 SGHTA, CDR2 FQGNSA. The CDR3 region is CASSSIVGRGNTEAFF. DNA of the CDR3: TGTGCCAGCAGCTCCATAGTAGGTAGGGGGAACACTGAAGCTTTCTTT.

The V call is TRBV9, the J call TRBJ2-2; the D gene is possibly TRBD2 (5 bases). Trimming stripped 0 bases from V and 1 base from J, with 16 bases between. The CDR3 has 18 residues. Germline CDR1 SGDLS, CDR2 YYNGEE. CDR3 protein: CASSVAPVGVVNTGELFF. The CDR3 DNA reads TGTGCCAGCAGCGTAGCCCCCGTCGGGGTCGTGAACACCGGGGAGCTGTTTTTT.

The chain recombines TRBV6-6 with TRBJ1-1, with 7 bases that match TRBD1. The germline V gene has CDR1 MNHNY and CDR2 SVGAGI (reference sequence). After removal of 7 bases from V and 2 bases from J, the junction contained 13 bases not matched to a gene. This CDR3 has 16 residues. The CDR3 coding sequence is TGTGCCAGCAAAGTTAAGGGACAGACAATTAACACTGAAGCTTTCTTT. Amino acid sequence: CASKVKGQTINTEAFF.

The chain combines TRBV9 with TRBJ1-1, with a possible D match to TRBD1 (5 bases). Trimming removed 1 base from V and 0 bases from J, with 7 bases in between. The germline V gene encodes CDR1 SGDLS and CDR2 YYNGEE. The CDR3 consists of 14 residues. The CDR3 sequence is CASSVTTVNTEAFF. CDR3 sequence (DNA): TGTGCCAGCAGCGTAACGACAGTGAACACTGAAGCTTTCTTT.

J is TRBJ2-3 and V is TRBV5-6; 7 bases agree with TRBD2. The V gene's germline CDR1 is SGHDT and CDR2 YYEEEE. The CDR3 length is 15 residues. V was clipped by 4 bases and J by 4 bases; unmatched bases: 9. The CDR3 coding sequence is TGTGCCAGCAGCCCGGGCGGGAGAGTAGCAGATACGCAGTATTTT. As protein: CASSPGGRVADTQYF.

V and J are TRBV27 and TRBJ2-7; 7 nucleotides agree with TRBD1. The CDR3 runs 14 residues. V lost 5 bases, J lost 0 bases, and 4 bases stayed unmatched. Germline-derived CDR1 and CDR2 are MNHEY and SMNVEV (reference sequence). Written as DNA, the CDR3 is TGTGCCAGCAGTCAGACAGGGAGCTCCTACGAGCAGTACTTC. Translated: CASSQTGSSYEQYF.

The rearrangement joins TRBV3-1 (or the pseudogene TRBV3-2) to TRBJ1-3, with D maybe TRBD1 (5 bases). Trimming left V 8 bases short and J 0 bases short, with 20 bases between. CDR1 and CDR2 from the germline V gene are LGHDT and YNNKEL (reference sequence). The CDR3 has 17 residues. This CDR3 reads CASGANRQIHSGNTIYF. The CDR3 DNA is TGTGCCAGCGGCGCCAACCGACAGATCCACTCTGGAAACACCATATATTTT.

The chain links TRBV18 to TRBJ2-7, with 9 bases that match TRBD2. Losses at the gene ends were 0 bases for V and 4 bases for J; bases not matched to a gene: 7. This CDR3 region has 16 residues. Germline CDR1 and CDR2: KGHSH and LQKENI. CDR3 region: CASSPPISGRGYEQYF. The CDR3 DNA sequence: TGTGCCAGCTCACCACCGATTAGCGGGAGAGGGTACGAGCAGTACTTC.

The chain employs TRBV2 and TRBJ2-1; perhaps TRBD1 as D (6 bases). CDR3 length equals 15 residues. Germline-derived CDR1 and CDR2 are SNHLY and FYNNEI. V dropped 2 bases and J dropped 5 bases, with 13 bases sitting between them. The CDR3 DNA is TGTGCCAGCAGTGAACTCTTTGGGGGCGACAATGAGCAGTTCTTC. As protein: CASSELFGGDNEQFF.

V gene TRBV30 combines with J gene TRBJ1-5; a weak D match, TRBD1 (5 bases). From germline, CDR1 is GTSNPN and CDR2 SVGIG (reference sequence). There are 13 residues in the CDR3. The V end was cut by 1 base, the J end by 6 bases, with 10 bases between. This CDR3 reads CAWSGGRLQPQHF. In DNA form, the CDR3 reads TGTGCCTGGAGTGGGGGGAGGCTTCAGCCCCAGCATTTT.

The CDR3 is CASSPGQPTPYEQYF. CDR3 DNA: TGCGCCAGCAGCCCCGGACAGCCCACTCCCTACGAGCAGTACTTC. The chain combines TRBV10-1 with TRBJ2-7; possibly TRBD1 for D (6 bases). The CDR3 length is 15 residues. From germline, CDR1 is WNHNN and CDR2 SYGVQD (reference sequence). V was clipped by 6 bases and J by 2 bases, with 17 bases between them.